This paragraph reports one T cell receptor (beta chain). Its antigen is as yet unknown. This specimen belongs to a study of post-analysis software for immune sequencing data. Study summary: Clinical courses comprised relapsing-remitting, secondary progressive and progressive-relapsing multiple sclerosis. General study findings and limits: Normalized Chao1 diversity was significantly reduced in patients versus controls. Patients carried several TRBV segments more frequently than controls did, and TRBV5-6, TRBV5-1 and TRBV20-1 were among them. Batch-mates among the samples co-clustered strongly by F measure.

J lost 6 bases, V lost 4 bases, and 9 bases had no gene match. The germline V gene encodes CDR1 SGHNT and CDR2 YYREEE (reference sequence). CDR3 length equals 15 residues. TCR beta cDNA libraries included unique molecular identifiers. About half a million cDNA molecules were recovered from an input of about 0.9 to 10 million T cells. MiXCR, applied by TCRdb to the PCR reads, yields one record per CDR3 protein. The sample shows 380,000 or so distinct CDR3 sequences, approximately 38% of them seen only once. The chain carries TRBV5-4 and TRBJ2-3, with 9 bases identical to TRBD1. This TCR was sampled from a girl aged 5 to 17 with multiple sclerosis. Input material: blood. This chain's CDR3 is CASSAGQGPRDTQYF. CDR3 coding DNA: TGTGCCAGCAGCGCGGGACAGGGCCCGAGGGATACGCAGTATTTT. Full variable domain (remainder filled in from reference TRBV5-4 and TRBJ2-3): ETGVTQSPTHLIKTRGQQVTLRCSSQSGHNTVSWYQQALGQGPQFIFQYYREEENGRGNFPPRFSGLQFPNYSSELNVNALELDDSALYLCASSAGQGPRDTQYFGPGTRLTVL.